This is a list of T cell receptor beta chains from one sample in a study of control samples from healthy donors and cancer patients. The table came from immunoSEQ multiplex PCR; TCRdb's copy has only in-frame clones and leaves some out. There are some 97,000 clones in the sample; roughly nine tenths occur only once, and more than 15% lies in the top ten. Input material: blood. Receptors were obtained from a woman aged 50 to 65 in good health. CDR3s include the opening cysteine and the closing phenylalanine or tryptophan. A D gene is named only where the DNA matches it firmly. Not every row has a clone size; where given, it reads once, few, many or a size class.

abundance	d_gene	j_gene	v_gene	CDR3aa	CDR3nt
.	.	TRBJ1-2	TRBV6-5	CASSYSGDYGYTF	TGTGCCAGCAGTTACTCCGGGGACTATGGCTACACCTTC
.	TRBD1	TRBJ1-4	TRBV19	CASTGTGKTSTNEKLFF	TGTGCCAGTACCGGGACAGGAAAAACCTCAACTAATGAAAAACTGTTTTTT
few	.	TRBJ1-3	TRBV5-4	CASSRGLGTGNTIYF	TGTGCCAGCAGCCGCGGACTGGGGACGGGAAACACCATATATTTT
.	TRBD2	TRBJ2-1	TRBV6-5	CASSPRLAANEQFF	TGTGCCAGCAGTCCCCGACTAGCTGCCAATGAGCAGTTCTTC
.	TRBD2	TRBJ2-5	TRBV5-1	CASSLGLAGPQETQYF	TGCGCCAGCAGCTTGGGGTTAGCGGGACCCCAAGAGACCCAGTACTTC
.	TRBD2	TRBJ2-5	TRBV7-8	CASSLSAGVQETQYF	TGTGCCAGCAGCTTATCAGCGGGAGTCCAAGAGACCCAGTACTTC
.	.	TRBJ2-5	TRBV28	CASSSVLAEETQYF	TGTGCCAGCAGTTCAGTCCTCGCGGAGGAGACCCAGTACTTC
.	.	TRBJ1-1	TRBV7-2	CASSLLRRGEAFF	TGTGCCAGCAGCTTATTGCGAAGAGGTGAAGCTTTCTTT
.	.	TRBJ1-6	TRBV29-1	CSPGWPNSPLHF	TGCAGCCCCGGGTGGCCTAATTCACCCCTCCACTTT
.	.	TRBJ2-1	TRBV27	CASSLRGTYNEQFF	TGTGCCAGCAGTTTAAGGGGAACCTACAATGAGCAGTTCTTC
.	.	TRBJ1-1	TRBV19	CASSLYQNTEAFF	TGTGCCAGTAGTCTTTATCAGAACACTGAAGCTTTCTTT
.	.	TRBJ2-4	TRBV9	CASSVDGAAYKNIQYF	TGTGCCAGCAGCGTAGATGGGGCTGCATACAAAAACATTCAGTACTTC
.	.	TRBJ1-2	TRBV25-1	CASSSTEAYGYTF	TGTGCCAGCAGTTCGACAGAGGCCTATGGCTACACCTTC
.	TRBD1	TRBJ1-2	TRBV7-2	CASSPGQGAYGYTF	TGTGCCAGCAGCCCCGGACAGGGGGCCTATGGCTACACCTTC
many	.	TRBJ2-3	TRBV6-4	CASSDSNAGDTQYF	TGTGCCAGCAGTGACTCGAATGCAGGAGATACGCAGTATTTT
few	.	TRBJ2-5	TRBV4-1	CASSQEPVIQETQYF	TGCGCCAGCAGCCAAGAACCGGTCATCCAAGAGACCCAGTACTTC
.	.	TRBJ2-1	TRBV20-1	CSASFASYNEQFF	TGCAGTGCTAGTTTCGCGTCCTACAATGAGCAGTTCTTC
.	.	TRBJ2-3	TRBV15	CATSLEYGARGTDTQYF	TGTGCCACCAGCCTTGAATATGGGGCAAGGGGCACAGATACGCAGTATTTT
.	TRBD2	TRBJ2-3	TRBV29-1	CSVWGSLAGETDTQYF	TGCAGCGTTTGGGGTTCGCTAGCGGGAGAAACAGATACGCAGTATTTT
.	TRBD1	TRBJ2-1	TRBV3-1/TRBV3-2	CASSQATQGWNEQFF	TGTGCCAGCAGCCAAGCGACACAGGGGTGGAATGAGCAGTTCTTC
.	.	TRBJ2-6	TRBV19	CATSIGGLQLSGANVLTF	TGTGCCACCAGTATAGGAGGGCTTCAACTCTCTGGGGCCAACGTCCTGACTTTC
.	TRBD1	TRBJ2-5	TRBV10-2	CASSEWDREPYF	TGCGCCAGCAGTGAGTGGGACAGGGAACCCTACTTC
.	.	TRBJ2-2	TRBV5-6	CASSNPPRGAPTGELFF	TGTGCCAGCAGTAACCCCCCCAGGGGGGCGCCCACCGGGGAGCTGTTTTTT
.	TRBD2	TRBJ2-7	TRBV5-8	CASSRWGGNNEQYF	TGTGCCAGCAGCCGGTGGGGGGGAAACAACGAGCAGTACTTC
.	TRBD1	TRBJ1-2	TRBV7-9	CASSLLGAGGDYGYTF	TGTGCCAGCAGCTTACTTGGGGCAGGGGGCGACTATGGCTACACCTTC
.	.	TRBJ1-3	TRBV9	CASSVGGLWSPSGNTIYF	TGTGCCAGCAGCGTAGGCGGCCTCTGGTCTCCCTCTGGAAACACCATATATTTT
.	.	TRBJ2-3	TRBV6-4	CASSDQATDTQYF	TGTGCCAGCAGTGACCAGGCGACTGATACGCAGTATTTT
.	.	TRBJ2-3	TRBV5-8	CASSPTGNGPDTQYF	TGTGCCAGCAGCCCCACAGGGAACGGACCAGATACGCAGTATTTT
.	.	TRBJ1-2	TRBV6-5	CASSQRRDSGGYTF	TGTGCCAGCAGTCAACGCCGGGACTCTGGGGGCTACACCTTC
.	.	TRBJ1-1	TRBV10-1	CASSGQTNTEAFF	TGCGCCAGCAGTGGACAGACGAACACTGAAGCTTTCTTT
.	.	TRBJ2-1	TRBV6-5	CASSFSAYNEQFF	TGTGCCAGCAGCTTTAGCGCCTACAATGAGCAGTTCTTC
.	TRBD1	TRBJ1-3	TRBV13	CASSLGQVSGNTIYF	TGTGCCAGCAGCTTGGGACAGGTCTCTGGAAACACCATATATTTT
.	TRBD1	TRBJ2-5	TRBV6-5	CASSYVTGGETQYF	TGTGCCAGCAGTTATGTTACAGGGGGCGAGACCCAGTACTTC
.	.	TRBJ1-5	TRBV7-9	CASQRGGNQPQHF	TGTGCCAGCCAACGCGGAGGCAATCAGCCCCAGCATTTT
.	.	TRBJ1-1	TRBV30	CAWSLNLRDTEAFF	TGTGCCTGGAGTCTTAATCTCCGGGACACTGAAGCTTTCTTT
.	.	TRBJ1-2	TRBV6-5	CASSYNQGNYGYTF	TGTGCCAGCAGTTACAACCAGGGGAACTATGGCTACACCTTC
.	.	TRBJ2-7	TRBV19	CASSGEPYYEQYF	TGTGCCAGCTCAGGGGAGCCCTACTACGAGCAGTACTTC
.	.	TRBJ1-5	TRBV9	CASSVGDRQPQHF	TGTGCCAGCAGCGTGGGGGATAGACAGCCCCAGCATTTT
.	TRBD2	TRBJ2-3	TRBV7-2	CASSLEAGGSTDTQYF	TGTGCCAGCAGCTTAGAGGCGGGAGGGAGCACAGATACGCAGTATTTT
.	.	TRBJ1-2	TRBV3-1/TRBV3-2	CASSLRDLRYGYTF	TGTGCCAGCAGCCTACGGGACCTACGCTATGGCTACACCTTC
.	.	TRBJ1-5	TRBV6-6	CASTHSRVAGAFAQHF	TGTGCCAGCACCCATTCTCGGGTGGCAGGGGCGTTCGCCCAGCATTTT
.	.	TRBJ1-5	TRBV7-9	CASSLAQKGVNQPQHF	TGTGCCAGCAGCTTAGCGCAAAAAGGGGTAAATCAGCCCCAGCATTTT
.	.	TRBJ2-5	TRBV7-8	CASSSTLWGRNQETQYF	TGTGCCAGCAGCTCTACGTTGTGGGGGAGAAACCAAGAGACCCAGTACTTC
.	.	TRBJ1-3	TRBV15	CATSRVPLSRSGNTIYF	TGTGCCACCAGCAGAGTCCCCCTCTCTCGTTCTGGAAACACCATATATTTT
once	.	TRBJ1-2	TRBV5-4	CASSLAGGANYGYTF	TGTGCCAGCAGCTTGGCTGGAGGGGCTAACTATGGCTACACCTTC
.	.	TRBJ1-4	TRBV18	CASSPGRAEEKLFF	TGTGCCAGCTCACCCGGGCGGGCGGAGGAAAAACTGTTTTTT